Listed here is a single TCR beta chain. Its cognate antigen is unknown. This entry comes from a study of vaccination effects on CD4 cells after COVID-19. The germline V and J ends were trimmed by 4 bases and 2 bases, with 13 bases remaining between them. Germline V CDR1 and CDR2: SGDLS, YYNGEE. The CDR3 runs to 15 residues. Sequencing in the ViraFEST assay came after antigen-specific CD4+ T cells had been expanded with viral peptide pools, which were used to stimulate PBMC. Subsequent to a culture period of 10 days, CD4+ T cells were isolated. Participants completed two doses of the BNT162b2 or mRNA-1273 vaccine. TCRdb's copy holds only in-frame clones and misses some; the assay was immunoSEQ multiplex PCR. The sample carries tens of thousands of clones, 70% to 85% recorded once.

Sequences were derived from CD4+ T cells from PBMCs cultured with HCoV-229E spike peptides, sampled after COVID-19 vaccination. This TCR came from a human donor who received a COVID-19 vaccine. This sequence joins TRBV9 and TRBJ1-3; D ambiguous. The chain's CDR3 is CASSPNPGTGNTIYF. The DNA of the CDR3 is TGTGCCAGCAGCCCGAACCCCGGGACTGGAAACACCATATATTTT.